What follows are 16 T cell receptor beta chains derived from one specimen sequenced in a study of CD8+ T cells in alopecia areata. Indicated treatment: oral pan-JAK inhibitor, 5-10 mg twice daily. Obtained from alopecia areata patients were lesional scalp punch biopsies along with peripheral blood. After isolation, RNA underwent reverse transcription to generate cDNA as the sequencing template. TCRdb's copy holds only in-frame clones and misses some; the assay was immunoSEQ multiplex PCR. The data show about 3,900 clones, approximately 70% seen once. Sample: skin, taken at week 24, from a patient treated with tofacitinib. The receptor source for this set is a human donor with alopecia areata.

This clone was picked up a small number of times. The chain carries TRBV5-4 and TRBJ1-5, with 9 positions matching TRBD1. Trimming cost V 1 base and J 10 bases; bases outside gene matches: 6. CDR3 size: 14 residues. Germline V gene data show CDR1 as SGHNT and CDR2 as YYREEE (reference sequence). Here the CDR3 reads CASSLLDRGHPQHF. DNA for the CDR3: TGTGCCAGCAGCTTGTTGGACAGGGGCCACCCCCAGCATTTT.

The chain is built from TRBV28 and TRBJ2-7; TRBD1 might be the D (6 bases). Germline CDR1 reads MDHEN; CDR2 reads SYDVKM. The ends were cut back, 1 base at V and 4 bases at J, with 11 bases in the middle. The CDR3 contains 14 residues. The CDR3 coding sequence is TGTGCCAGCAGTTTATTAGAGGGGGTGTACGAGCAGTACTTC. Its translation is CASSLLEGVYEQYF.

This clone was recorded a few times. The gene calls are TRBV4-2 and TRBJ1-5; D call uncertain. Trimming stripped 2 bases from V and 2 bases from J, with 13 bases between. Germline V gene sequence: CDR1 LGHNA, CDR2 YNFKEQ. There are 16 residues in the CDR3. The CDR3 sequence: CASSQPEGRGNQPQHF. In DNA, the CDR3 is TGTGCCAGCAGCCAACCTGAGGGCAGAGGCAATCAGCCCCAGCATTTT.

The chain joins TRBV27 to TRBJ2-2; D gene ambiguous. V was pared by 8 bases and J by 0 bases, with 19 bases between. The CDR3 is made up of 17 amino acids. Germline-derived CDR1 and CDR2 are MNHEY and SMNVEV (reference sequence). The CDR3 here is CASALGLVGSNTGELFF. In DNA, the CDR3 is TGTGCCAGCGCTTTGGGCCTAGTGGGGTCGAACACCGGGGAGCTGTTTTTT.

This rearrangement joins TRBV2 to TRBJ1-1; 9 positions agree with TRBD1. Germline CDR1 SNHLY, CDR2 FYNNEI. The CDR3 length is 14 residues. V gave up 4 bases and J gave up 5 bases; unmatched junction bases: 5. The CDR3 reads CASSVRTGVTEAFF. In DNA form, the CDR3 reads TGTGCCAGCAGTGTGCGGACAGGGGTGACTGAAGCTTTCTTT. Drawing the rest from reference TRBV2 and TRBJ1-1, the complete variable domain is EPEVTQTPSHQVTQMGQEVILRCVPISNHLYFYWYRQILGQKVEFLVSFYNNEISEKSEIFDDQFSVERPDGSNFTLKIRSTKLEDSAMYFCASSVRTGVTEAFFGQGTRLTVV.

Worth noting for this clone: At one end, the junction sequence differs from germline, possibly due to a read error. The chain couples TRBV4-2 to TRBJ2-2; no firm D call. From germline, CDR1 is LGHNA and CDR2 YNFKEQ. The CDR3 runs to 14 residues. CDR3 sequence reads: CAGSHRENTGELFF. The CDR3, as DNA: TGTGCCGGCAGCCACAGAGAGAACACCGGGGAGCTGTTTTTT.

This chain uses TRBV28 with TRBJ1-6, with 8 bases that match TRBD1. The J segment lost 10 bases and the V segment lost 5 bases, leaving 4 bases of the junction unmatched. CDR3 length equals 13 residues. Per germline, CDR1 MDHEN and CDR2 SYDVKM. CDR3 in amino acids: CASSETGVSPLHF. DNA of the CDR3: TGTGCCAGCAGTGAGACAGGGGTCTCACCCCTCCACTTT.

The sample holds one count of this clone. The rearrangement links TRBV7-8 to TRBJ1-1; TRBD1 matches at 8 bases. The CDR3 loop spans 15 amino acids. Germline V gene sequence: CDR1 SGHVS, CDR2 FQNEAQ. V shed 5 bases and J 1 base; nucleotides not matched to a gene: 6. The CDR3 spells CASSARGQANTEAFF. The DNA for the CDR3 is TGTGCCAGCAGCGCCAGGGGACAGGCGAACACTGAAGCTTTCTTT.

The chain couples TRBV5-1 to TRBJ1-2; D gene unclear. This CDR3 has 13 residues. Germline assignment: CDR1 SGHRS and CDR2 YFSETQ. V lost 0 bases, J lost 7 bases, and 10 bases lay in between. This CDR3 is CASSLAAGGGYTF. In DNA form, the CDR3 reads TGCGCCAGCAGCTTGGCCGCCGGAGGTGGCTACACCTTC.

The chain has TRBV18 and TRBJ2-7; D may correspond to TRBD1 or TRBD2 (6 bases each). The V end was cut by 5 bases, the J end by 4 bases, with 18 bases between. This CDR3 contains 15 residues. In germline, CDR1 is KGHSH, CDR2 LQKENI. The CDR3 region has the DNA TGTGCCAGCTCATCCTCCACAAGGGGGGTTTACGAGCAGTACTTC. Translation gives CASSSSTRGVYEQYF.

This clone was observed a few times. This chain uses TRBV6-1 with TRBJ1-6; 8 bases are a match to TRBD1. The V segment lost 8 bases and the J segment 3 bases; nucleotides outside the gene matches: 6. CDR1 MNHNS and CDR2 SASEGT come from the germline V gene. This CDR3 is 15 amino acids long. The CDR3 sequence is CASEDRVRYNSPLHF. The CDR3 bases are TGTGCCAGCGAGGACAGGGTCCGCTATAATTCACCCCTCCACTTT.

The genes are TRBV13 and TRBJ2-2; no clear D gene. The germline V and J ends were trimmed by 6 bases and 2 bases, with 22 bases remaining between them. The CDR3 runs 18 residues. Germline assignment: CDR1 PRHDT and CDR2 FYEKMQ (reference sequence). Here the CDR3 reads CASSPIVDLTKNTGELFF. The CDR3 nucleotides read TGTGCCAGCAGTCCTATCGTGGACCTTACGAAAAACACCGGGGAGCTGTTTTTT.

V and J are TRBV23-1 and TRBJ1-5, with D maybe TRBD1 (6 bases). TRBV23-1 is an ORF for which the function is uncertain. Trimming removed 0 bases from V and 9 bases from J, with 15 bases in between. The CDR3 loop spans 15 amino acids. This CDR3 is CASSQSAGALGPQHF. The CDR3, as DNA: TGCGCCAGCAGTCAATCGGCAGGGGCCTTAGGGCCCCAGCATTTT.

This sequence joins TRBV7-2 and TRBJ1-3, with 7 nucleotides matching TRBD1. Germline-derived CDR1 and CDR2 are SGHTA and FQGNSA. The CDR3 loop spans 16 amino acids. V lost 6 bases, J lost 5 bases, and 13 bases stayed unmatched. This CDR3 is CASSNQGGAGRNTIYF. CDR3 DNA: TGTGCCAGCAGTAATCAGGGGGGCGCGGGTAGAAACACCATATATTTT.

The genes are TRBV27 and TRBJ2-7; D call uncertain. The CDR3 runs to 11 residues. Trimming stripped 6 bases from V and 3 bases from J, with 6 bases between. CDR1 MNHEY and CDR2 SMNVEV come from the germline V gene (reference sequence). CDR3 protein: CASRLNYEQYF. In nucleotides, the CDR3 is TGTGCCAGCAGGCTAAACTACGAGCAGTACTTC.

The chain employs TRBV7-6 and TRBJ2-5; tentatively, D is TRBD1 (5 bases). The end of the DNA fits TRBJ2-7 better, so the J call may be wrong. The CDR3 loop spans 13 amino acids. Germline V gene data show CDR1 as SGHVS and CDR2 as FNYEAQ. CDR3 region: CASNWAGSGEQYF. CDR3 nucleotide sequence: TGTGCCAGCAACTGGGCAGGGTCAGGCGAGCAGTACTTC.